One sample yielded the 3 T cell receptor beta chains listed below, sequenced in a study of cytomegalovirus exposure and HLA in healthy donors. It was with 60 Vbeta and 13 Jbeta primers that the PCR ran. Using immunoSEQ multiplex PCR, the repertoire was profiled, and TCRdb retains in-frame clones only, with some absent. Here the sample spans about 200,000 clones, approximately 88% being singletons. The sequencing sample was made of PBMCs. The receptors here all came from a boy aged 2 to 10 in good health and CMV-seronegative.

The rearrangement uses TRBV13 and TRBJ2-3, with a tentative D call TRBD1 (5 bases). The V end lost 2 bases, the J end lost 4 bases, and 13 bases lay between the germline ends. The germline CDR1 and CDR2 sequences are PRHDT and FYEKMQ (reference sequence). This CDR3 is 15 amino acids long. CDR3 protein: CASSLSGQRADTQYF. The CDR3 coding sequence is TGTGCCAGCAGCTTATCCGGACAAAGGGCAGATACGCAGTATTTT.

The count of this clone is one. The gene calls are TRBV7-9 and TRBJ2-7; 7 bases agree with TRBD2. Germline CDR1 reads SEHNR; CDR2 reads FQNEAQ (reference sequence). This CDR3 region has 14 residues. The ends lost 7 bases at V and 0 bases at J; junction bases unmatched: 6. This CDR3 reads CASTNLAASYEQYF. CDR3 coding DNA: TGTGCCAGCACCAATCTAGCGGCCTCCTACGAGCAGTACTTC. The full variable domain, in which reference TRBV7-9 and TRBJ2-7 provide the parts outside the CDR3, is DTGVSQNPRHKITKRGQNVTFRCDPISEHNRLYWYRQTLGQGPEFLTYFQNEAQLEKSRLLSDRFSAERPKGSFSTLEIQRTEQGDSAMYLCASTNLAASYEQYFGPGTRLTVT.

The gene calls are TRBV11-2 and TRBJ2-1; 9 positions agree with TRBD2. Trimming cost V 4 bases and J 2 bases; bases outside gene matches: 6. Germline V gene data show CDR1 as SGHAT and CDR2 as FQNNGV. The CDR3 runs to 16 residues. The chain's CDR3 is CASSSKREATYNEQFF. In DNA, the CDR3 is TGTGCCAGCAGCTCAAAGCGGGAGGCCACCTACAATGAGCAGTTCTTC.